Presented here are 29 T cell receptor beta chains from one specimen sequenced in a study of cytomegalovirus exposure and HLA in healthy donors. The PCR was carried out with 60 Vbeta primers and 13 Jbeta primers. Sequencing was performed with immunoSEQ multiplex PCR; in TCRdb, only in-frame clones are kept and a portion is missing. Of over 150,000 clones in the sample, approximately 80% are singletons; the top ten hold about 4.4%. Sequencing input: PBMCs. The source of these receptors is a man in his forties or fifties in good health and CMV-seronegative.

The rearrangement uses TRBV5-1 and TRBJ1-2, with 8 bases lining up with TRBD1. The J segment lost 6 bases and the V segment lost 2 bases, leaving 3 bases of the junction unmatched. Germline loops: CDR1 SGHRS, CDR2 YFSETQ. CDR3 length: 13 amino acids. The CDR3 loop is CASSFQGADGYTF. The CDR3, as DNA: TGCGCCAGCAGCTTTCAGGGGGCGGATGGCTACACCTTC.

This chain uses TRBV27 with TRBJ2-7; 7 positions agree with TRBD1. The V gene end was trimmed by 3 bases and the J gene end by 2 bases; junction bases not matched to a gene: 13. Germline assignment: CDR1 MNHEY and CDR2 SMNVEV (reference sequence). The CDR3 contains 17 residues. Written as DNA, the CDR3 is TGTGCCAGCAGTTTCTCAGGGGGTAAGCCTGATACCTACGAGCAGTACTTC. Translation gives CASSFSGGKPDTYEQYF.

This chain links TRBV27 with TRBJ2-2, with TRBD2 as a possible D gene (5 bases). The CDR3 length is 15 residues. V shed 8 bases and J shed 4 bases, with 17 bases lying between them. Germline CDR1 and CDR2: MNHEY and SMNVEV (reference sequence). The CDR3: CASRLGREITGELFF. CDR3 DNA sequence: TGTGCCAGCCGCCTCGGACGGGAAATCACCGGGGAGCTGTTTTTT.

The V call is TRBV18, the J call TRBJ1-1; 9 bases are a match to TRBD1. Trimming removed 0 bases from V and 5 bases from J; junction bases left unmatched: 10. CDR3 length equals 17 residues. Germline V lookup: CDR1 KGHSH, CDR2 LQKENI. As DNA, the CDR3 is TGTGCCAGCTCACCACCTACAGGGGGCAAACGGGGGACTGAAGCTTTCTTT. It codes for CASSPPTGGKRGTEAFF.

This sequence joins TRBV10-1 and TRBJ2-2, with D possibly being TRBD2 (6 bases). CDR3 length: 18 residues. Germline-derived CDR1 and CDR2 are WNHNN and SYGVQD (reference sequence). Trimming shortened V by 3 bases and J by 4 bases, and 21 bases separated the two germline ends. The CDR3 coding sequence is TGCGCCAGCAGTGATTGGCTAGCGATCCGAACGGCCACCGGGGAGCTGTTTTTT. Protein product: CASSDWLAIRTATGELFF.

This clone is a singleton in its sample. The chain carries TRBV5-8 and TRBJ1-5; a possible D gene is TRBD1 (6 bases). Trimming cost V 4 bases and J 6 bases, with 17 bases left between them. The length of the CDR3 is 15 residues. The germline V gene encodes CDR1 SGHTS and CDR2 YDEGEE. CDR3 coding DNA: TGTGCCAGCAGCGACAGGAGACCCCCCGTTCAGCCCCAGCATTTT. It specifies CASSDRRPPVQPQHF.

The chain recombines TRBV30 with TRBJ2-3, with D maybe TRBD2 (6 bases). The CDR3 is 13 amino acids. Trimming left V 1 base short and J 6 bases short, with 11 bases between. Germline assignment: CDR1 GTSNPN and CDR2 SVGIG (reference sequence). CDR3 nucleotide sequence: TGTGCCTGGAGTGGGGGACTTAGGGATACGCAGTATTTT. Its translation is CAWSGGLRDTQYF.

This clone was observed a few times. CDR3 protein: CASSLGGTGQYF. The CDR3 nucleotides read TGTGCCAGCAGCTTAGGCGGTACCGGGCAGTATTTT. The rearrangement joins TRBV7-9 to TRBJ2-3; unclear D gene. Trimming removed 1 base from V and 11 bases from J, with 10 bases in between. The CDR3 is 12 residues long. Germline assignment: CDR1 SEHNR and CDR2 FQNEAQ (reference sequence).

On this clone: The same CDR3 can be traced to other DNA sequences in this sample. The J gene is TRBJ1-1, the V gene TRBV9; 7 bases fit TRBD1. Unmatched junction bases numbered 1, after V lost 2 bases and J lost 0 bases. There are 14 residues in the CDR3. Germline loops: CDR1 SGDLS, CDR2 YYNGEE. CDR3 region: CASSVGQLNTEAFF. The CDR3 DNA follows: TGTGCCAGCAGCGTGGGACAGCTGAACACTGAAGCTTTCTTT.

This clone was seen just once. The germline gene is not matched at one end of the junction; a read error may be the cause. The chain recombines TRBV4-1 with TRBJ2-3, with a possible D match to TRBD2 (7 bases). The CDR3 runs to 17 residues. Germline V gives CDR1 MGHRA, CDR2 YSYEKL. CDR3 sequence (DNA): TGCGCCAGCAACCAAGGTCGGGGGGCTATCAGCACAGATACGCAGTATTTT. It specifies CASNQGRGAISTDTQYF.

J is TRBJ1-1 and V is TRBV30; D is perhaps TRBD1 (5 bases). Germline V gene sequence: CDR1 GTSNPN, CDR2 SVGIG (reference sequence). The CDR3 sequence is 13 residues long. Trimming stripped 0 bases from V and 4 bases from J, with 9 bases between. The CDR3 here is CAWSVWGGTEAFF. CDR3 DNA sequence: TGTGCCTGGAGTGTTTGGGGGGGCACTGAAGCTTTCTTT.

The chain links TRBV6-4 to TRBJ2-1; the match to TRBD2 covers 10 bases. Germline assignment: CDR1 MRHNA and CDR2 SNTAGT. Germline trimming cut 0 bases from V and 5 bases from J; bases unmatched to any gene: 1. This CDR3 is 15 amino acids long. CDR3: CASSDSSGGNNEQFF. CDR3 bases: TGTGCCAGCAGTGACTCTAGCGGGGGGAACAATGAGCAGTTCTTC.

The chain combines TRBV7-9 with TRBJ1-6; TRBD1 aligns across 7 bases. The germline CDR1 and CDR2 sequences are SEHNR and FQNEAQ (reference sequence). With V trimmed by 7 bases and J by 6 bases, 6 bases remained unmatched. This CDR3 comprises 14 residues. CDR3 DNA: TGTGCCAGCACCATCCGGGACAGTAATTCACCCCTCCACTTT. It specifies CASTIRDSNSPLHF.

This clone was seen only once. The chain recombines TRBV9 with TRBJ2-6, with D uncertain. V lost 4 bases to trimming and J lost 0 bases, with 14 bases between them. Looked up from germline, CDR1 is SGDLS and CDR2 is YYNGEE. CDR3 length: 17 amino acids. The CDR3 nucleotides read TGTGCCAGCAGCCCCGAGACGACACGCTCTGGGGCCAACGTCCTGACTTTC. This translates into CASSPETTRSGANVLTF.

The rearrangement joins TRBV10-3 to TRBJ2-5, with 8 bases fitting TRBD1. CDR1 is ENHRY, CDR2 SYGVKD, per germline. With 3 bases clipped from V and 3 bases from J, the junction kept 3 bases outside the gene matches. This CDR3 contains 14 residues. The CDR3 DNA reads TGTGCCATCAGTGAACCAGGGGGCGAAGAGACCCAGTACTTC. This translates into CAISEPGGEETQYF.

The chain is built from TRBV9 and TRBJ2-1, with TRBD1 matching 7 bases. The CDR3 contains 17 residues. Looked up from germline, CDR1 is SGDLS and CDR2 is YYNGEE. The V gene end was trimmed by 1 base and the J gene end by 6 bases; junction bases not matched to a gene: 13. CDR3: CASSVRGDSLGSNEQFF. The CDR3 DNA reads TGTGCCAGCAGCGTACGTGGGGACAGCCTGGGATCCAATGAGCAGTTCTTC.

In DNA form, the CDR3 reads TGTGCCAGCAGCGATCACACTGGGCGGGGGGGCACAGATACGCAGTATTTT. Its protein is CASSDHTGRGGTDTQYF. The genes are TRBV7-8 and TRBJ2-3, with 8 nucleotides matching TRBD2. Germline trimming cut 5 bases from V and 1 base from J; bases unmatched to any gene: 11. Germline CDR1 SGHVS, CDR2 FQNEAQ. This CDR3 region has 17 residues. The variable domain in full, completed from reference TRBV7-8 and TRBJ2-3, reads GAGVSQSPRYKVAKRGQDVALRCDPISGHVSLFWYQQALGQGPEFLTYFQNEAQLDKSGLPSDRFFAERPEGSVSTLKIQRTQQEDSAVYLCASSDHTGRGGTDTQYFGPGTRLTVL.

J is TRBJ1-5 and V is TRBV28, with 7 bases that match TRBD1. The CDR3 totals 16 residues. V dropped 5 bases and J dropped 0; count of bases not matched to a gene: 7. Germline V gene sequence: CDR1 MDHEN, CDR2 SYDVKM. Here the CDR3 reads CASSDDRVNSNQPQHF. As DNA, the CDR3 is TGTGCCAGCAGTGATGACAGGGTTAATAGCAATCAGCCCCAGCATTTT.

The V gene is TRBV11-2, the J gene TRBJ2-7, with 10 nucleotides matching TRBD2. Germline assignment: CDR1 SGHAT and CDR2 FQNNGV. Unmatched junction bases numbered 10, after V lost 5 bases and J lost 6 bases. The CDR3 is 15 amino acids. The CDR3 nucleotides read TGTGCCAGCAGCCAACGCCCTAGCGGGGGACTCGAGCAGTACTTC. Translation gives CASSQRPSGGLEQYF. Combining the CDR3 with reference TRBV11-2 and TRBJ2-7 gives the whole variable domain EAGVAQSPRYKIIEKRQSVAFWCNPISGHATLYWYQQILGQGPKLLIQFQNNGVVDDSQLPKDRFSAERLKGVDSTLKIQPAKLEDSAVYLCASSQRPSGGLEQYFGPGTRLTVT.

The CDR3: CASSHQTEPNSPLHF. CDR3 DNA sequence: TGTGCCAGCAGTCACCAGACGGAGCCTAATTCACCCCTCCACTTT. The chain carries TRBV6-1 and TRBJ1-6; D uncertain. The ends were cut back, 5 bases at V and 6 bases at J, with 14 bases in the middle. This CDR3 spans 15 amino acids. Germline loops: CDR1 MNHNS, CDR2 SASEGT.

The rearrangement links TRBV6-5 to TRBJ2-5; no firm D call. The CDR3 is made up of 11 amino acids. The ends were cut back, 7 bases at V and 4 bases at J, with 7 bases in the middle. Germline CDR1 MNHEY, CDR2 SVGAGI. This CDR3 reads CASTLRETQYF. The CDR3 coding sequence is TGTGCCAGCACCCTACGAGAGACCCAGTACTTC.

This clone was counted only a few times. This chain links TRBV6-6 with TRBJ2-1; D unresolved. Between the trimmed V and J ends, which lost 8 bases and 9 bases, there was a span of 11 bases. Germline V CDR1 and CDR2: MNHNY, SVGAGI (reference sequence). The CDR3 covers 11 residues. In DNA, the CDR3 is TGTGCCAGCCCCCACTGGAGTGAGCAGTTCTTC. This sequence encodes CASPHWSEQFF.

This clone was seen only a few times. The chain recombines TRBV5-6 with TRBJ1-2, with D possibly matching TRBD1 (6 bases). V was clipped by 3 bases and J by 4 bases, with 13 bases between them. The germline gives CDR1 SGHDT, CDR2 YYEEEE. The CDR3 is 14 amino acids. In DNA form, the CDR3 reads TGTGCCAGCAGCTGGACAGCCTCCTCCTATGGCTACACCTTC. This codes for CASSWTASSYGYTF.

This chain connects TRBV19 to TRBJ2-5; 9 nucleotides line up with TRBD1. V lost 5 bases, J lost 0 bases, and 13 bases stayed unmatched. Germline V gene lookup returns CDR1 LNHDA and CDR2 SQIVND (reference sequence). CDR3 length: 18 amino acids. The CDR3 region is CASSARDRDLAYQETQYF. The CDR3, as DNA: TGTGCCAGTAGTGCTCGGGACAGGGATCTAGCCTACCAAGAGACCCAGTACTTC.

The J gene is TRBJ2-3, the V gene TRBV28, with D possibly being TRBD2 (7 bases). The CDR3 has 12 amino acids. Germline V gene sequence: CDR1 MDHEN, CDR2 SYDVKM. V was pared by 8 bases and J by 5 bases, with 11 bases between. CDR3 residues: CASGGAKDTQYF. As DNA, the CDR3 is TGTGCCAGCGGGGGGGCCAAAGATACGCAGTATTTT.

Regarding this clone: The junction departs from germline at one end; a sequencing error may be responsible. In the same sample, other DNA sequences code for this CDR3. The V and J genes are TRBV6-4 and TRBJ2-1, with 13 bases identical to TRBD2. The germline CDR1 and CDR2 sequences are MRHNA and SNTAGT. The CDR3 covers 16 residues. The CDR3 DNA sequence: TGCGCCAGCAGTCCAGGACTAGCGGGGGACTACAATGAGCAGTTCTTC. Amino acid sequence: CASSPGLAGDYNEQFF.

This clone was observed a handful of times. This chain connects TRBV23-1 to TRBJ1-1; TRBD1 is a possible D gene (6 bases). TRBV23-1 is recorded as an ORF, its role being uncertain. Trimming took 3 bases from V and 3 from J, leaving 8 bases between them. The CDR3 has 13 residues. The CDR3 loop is CASSHEGDTEAFF. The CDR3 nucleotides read TGCGCCAGCAGTCATGAGGGGGACACTGAAGCTTTCTTT.

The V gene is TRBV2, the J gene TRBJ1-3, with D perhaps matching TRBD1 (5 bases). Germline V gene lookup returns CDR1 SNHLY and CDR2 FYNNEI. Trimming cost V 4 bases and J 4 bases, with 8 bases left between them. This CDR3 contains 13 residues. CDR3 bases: TGTGCCAGCAGTGGGGCAGGGGGAAACACCATATATTTT. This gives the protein CASSGAGGNTIYF.

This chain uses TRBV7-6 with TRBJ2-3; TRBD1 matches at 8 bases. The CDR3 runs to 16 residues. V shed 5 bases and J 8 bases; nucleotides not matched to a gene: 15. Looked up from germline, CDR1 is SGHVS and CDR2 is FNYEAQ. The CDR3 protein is CASSTQGDRPGATQYF. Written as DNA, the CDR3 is TGTGCCAGCAGCACACAGGGGGACCGTCCGGGTGCTACGCAGTATTTT.